The 16 T cell receptor beta chains given below trace back to one sample, sequenced in a study of cytomegalovirus exposure and HLA in healthy donors. PCR employed 60 Vbeta and 13 Jbeta primers. The repertoire was sequenced with immunoSEQ multiplex PCR; TCRdb's copy has only in-frame clones and lacks some. The table shows more than 65,000 clones, with around four fifths occurring only once. Sequences were obtained from PBMCs. These receptors all stem from a woman in her fifties or sixties in good health and CMV-seropositive.

V usage is TRBV27 and J usage is TRBJ2-5, with 11 bases that match TRBD1. V trimming: 3 bases; J trimming: 5 bases; junction bases outside the gene matches: 5. CDR1 and CDR2 (germline): MNHEY, SMNVEV (reference sequence). The CDR3 extends over 15 amino acids. The CDR3 spells CASSLGTGGRETQYF. The CDR3, as DNA: TGTGCCAGCAGTTTGGGGACAGGGGGTCGGGAGACCCAGTACTTC.

V is TRBV7-9 and J is TRBJ2-7; possibly TRBD2 for D (7 bases). The V gene lost 3 bases and the J gene lost 4 bases, with 16 bases spanning the gap. Germline V gene data show CDR1 as SEHNR and CDR2 as FQNEAQ (reference sequence). The CDR3 has 15 amino acids. The CDR3 is CASSLGGRGIYEQYF. The CDR3 DNA reads as TGTGCCAGCAGCTTGGGGGGGCGCGGAATTTACGAGCAGTACTTC.

V is TRBV11-2 and J is TRBJ2-7, with D perhaps matching TRBD1 (5 bases). V lost 5 bases and J 0 bases, leaving 23 bases between the germline ends. CDR3 length equals 18 residues. Germline loops: CDR1 SGHAT, CDR2 FQNNGV. The DNA for the CDR3 is TGTGCCAGCAGCCGACGATCGGCCCAGGGTCCCAACTCCTACGAGCAGTACTTC. It translates to CASSRRSAQGPNSYEQYF.

The chain is built from TRBV10-3 and TRBJ2-4; 9 positions agree with TRBD1. Germline lookup yields CDR1 ENHRY and CDR2 SYGVKD. The trim removed 3 bases at V and 7 bases at J, leaving 7 bases unmatched. This CDR3 is built from 15 residues. In nucleotides, the CDR3 is TGTGCCATCAGTGACGGGACAGGGAACGGGAACATTCAGTACTTC. Translation gives CAISDGTGNGNIQYF.

This chain links TRBV9 with TRBJ2-7; TRBD1 aligns across 12 bases. CDR3 length equals 15 residues. CDR1 is SGDLS, CDR2 YYNGEE, per germline. V gave up 3 bases and J gave up 3 bases; unmatched junction bases: 4. The CDR3 reads CASSGGQGAVYEQYF. Written as DNA, the CDR3 is TGTGCCAGCAGCGGGGGACAGGGGGCTGTCTACGAGCAGTACTTC.

The CDR3 loop is CASSPGTGGLNQPQHF. CDR3 sequence (DNA): TGTGCCAGCAGCCCGGGGACAGGGGGCTTGAATCAGCCCCAGCATTTT. V usage is TRBV5-5 and J usage is TRBJ1-5; 12 bases match TRBD1. CDR3 length equals 16 residues. Trimming took 4 bases from V and 4 from J; bases not matched to a gene: 6. The germline gives CDR1 SGHKS, CDR2 YYEKEE (reference sequence).

This clone is a singleton in its sample. The CDR3 sequence: CASSQDLSGGDEQYF. In DNA, the CDR3 is TGCGCCAGCAGCCAAGATCTTTCAGGGGGCGACGAGCAGTACTTC. This chain joins TRBV4-1 and TRBJ2-5; 8 nucleotides match TRBD1. TRBJ2-7 matches the DNA end more closely, so the J call is doubtful. Germline loops: CDR1 MGHRA, CDR2 YSYEKL. The CDR3 totals 15 residues.

V and J are TRBV7-9 and TRBJ1-5; 9 bases map to TRBD1. CDR3 length equals 17 residues. The V gene end was trimmed by 5 bases and the J gene end by 0 bases; junction bases not matched to a gene: 8. CDR1 and CDR2 (germline): SEHNR, FQNEAQ (reference sequence). In DNA form, the CDR3 reads TGTGCCAGCAGCAACGCCGGGACAGGGAATAGCAATCAGCCCCAGCATTTT. It encodes CASSNAGTGNSNQPQHF.

CDR3: CASSDPGLASDTQYF. In nucleotides, the CDR3 is TGTGCCAGCAGTGACCCGGGACTAGCCTCAGATACGCAGTATTTT. This chain connects TRBV6-4 to TRBJ2-3, with 9 bases that match TRBD2. The CDR3 loop spans 15 amino acids. V shed 2 bases and J 4 bases; nucleotides not matched to a gene: 4. CDR1 MRHNA and CDR2 SNTAGT come from the germline V gene.

The gene calls are TRBV5-8 and TRBJ2-2; the match to TRBD1 covers 7 bases. Germline V CDR1 and CDR2: SGHTS, YDEGEE. V shed 8 bases and J 5 bases; nucleotides not matched to a gene: 12. The length of the CDR3 is 15 residues. CDR3 region: CASMTGDRATGELFF. The CDR3 nucleotides read TGTGCCAGTATGACAGGAGACAGGGCAACCGGGGAGCTGTTTTTT.

V usage is TRBV30 and J usage is TRBJ2-1; TRBD1 matches 8 bases. With 2 bases clipped from V and 4 bases from J, the junction kept 7 bases outside the gene matches. The germline gives CDR1 GTSNPN, CDR2 SVGIG (reference sequence). The CDR3 contains 15 residues. CDR3 coding DNA: TGTGCCTGGAGTATATCAGGGGGCGCGTACAATGAGCAGTTCTTC. It is translated as CAWSISGGAYNEQFF.

This chain joins TRBV9 and TRBJ2-7; D possibly corresponds to TRBD2 (5 bases). Germline V gene lookup returns CDR1 SGDLS and CDR2 YYNGEE. Trimming stripped 4 bases from V and 0 bases from J, with 11 bases between. The CDR3 covers 14 residues. The CDR3 sequence: CASSPRDISYEQYF. CDR3 sequence (DNA): TGTGCCAGCAGCCCCCGGGATATCTCCTACGAGCAGTACTTC.

The CDR3 loop is CASSPLPGTGGWEQYF. The CDR3 nucleotides read TGTGCCAGCTCACCTCTCCCCGGGACAGGGGGTTGGGAGCAGTACTTC. The chain recombines TRBV18 with TRBJ2-7; TRBD1 matches 11 bases. This CDR3 has 16 amino acids. After removal of 3 bases from V and 7 bases from J, the junction contained 11 bases not matched to a gene. The germline CDR1 and CDR2 sequences are KGHSH and LQKENI. The whole variable domain, remainder taken from reference TRBV18 and TRBJ2-7, is NAGVMQNPRHLVRRRGQEARLRCSPMKGHSHVYWYRQLPEEGLKFMVYLQKENIIDESGMPKERFSAEFPKEGPSILRIQQVVRGDSAAYFCASSPLPGTGGWEQYFGPGTRLTVT.

The gene calls are TRBV6-5 and TRBJ1-2, with TRBD1 matching over 7 bases. CDR1 is MNHEY and CDR2 is SVGAGI in the germline V gene. The CDR3 spans 13 residues. The trim removed 6 bases at V and 4 bases at J, leaving 5 bases unmatched. CDR3 DNA sequence: TGTGCCAGCAGGGCAGGGGGTGGCTATGGCTACACCTTC. This gives the protein CASRAGGGYGYTF.

The chain has TRBV18 and TRBJ1-1; 7 bases line up with TRBD1. Germline V CDR1 and CDR2: KGHSH, LQKENI. The CDR3 contains 13 residues. The V segment lost 5 bases and the J segment 6 bases; nucleotides outside the gene matches: 6. CDR3 bases: TGTGCCAGCTCAACGGGACAGACTCCTGAAGCTTTCTTT. Translated: CASSTGQTPEAFF. The whole variable domain, remainder taken from reference TRBV18 and TRBJ1-1, is NAGVMQNPRHLVRRRGQEARLRCSPMKGHSHVYWYRQLPEEGLKFMVYLQKENIIDESGMPKERFSAEFPKEGPSILRIQQVVRGDSAAYFCASSTGQTPEAFFGQGTRLTVV.

The rearrangement uses TRBV25-1 and TRBJ1-4; tentatively, D is TRBD1 (6 bases). The CDR3 loop spans 15 amino acids. The germline CDR1 and CDR2 sequences are MGHDK and SYGVNS. V was shortened by 1 base and J by 5 bases, with 11 bases between the two germline ends. In DNA form, the CDR3 reads TGTGCCAGCAGTGAATCGCTAGGGGGAAATGAAAAACTGTTTTTT. Its translation is CASSESLGGNEKLFF.